This is a list of T cell receptor beta chains from one sample in a study of technical replicates of blood from a few donors. Libraries were prepared by immunoSEQ multiplex PCR; TCRdb keeps only in-frame clonotypes and omits some of them. The sample holds about 73,000 clones, roughly 90% seen once. The sample consisted of PBMCs. These TCRs come from a human donor in good health. Some clones in this sample may be carry-over from other donors' samples. CDR3s include the opening cysteine and the closing phenylalanine or tryptophan. A D gene is named only where the DNA matches it firmly. The listing skips clone size in some rows; elsewhere it reads once, few, many or a size class.

.	TRBV5-1	TRBJ2-6	.	TGCGCCAGCAGCCACGGGTCGGGGGCTGGGGCCAACGTCCTGACTTTC	CASSHGSGAGANVLTF
.	TRBV6-5	TRBJ2-3	TRBD2	TGTGCCAGCAGTTACTCGACTAGCGGGGCCACAGATACGCAGTATTTT	CASSYSTSGATDTQYF
once	TRBV30	TRBJ2-6	.	TGTGCCTGGAGTGTATTGGGGAGAGGGGCCAACGTCCTGACTTTC	CAWSVLGRGANVLTF
.	TRBV5-1	TRBJ2-5	.	TGCGCCAGCAGCTTGGGCCCCGCGGATCGAGAGACCCAGTACTTC	CASSLGPADRETQYF
.	TRBV5-1	TRBJ2-7	.	TGCGCCAGCAGCCTGGACTTGAGGGACGAGCAGTACTTC	CASSLDLRDEQYF
once	TRBV12-5	TRBJ1-5	.	TGTGCTAGTGGTTTGTTGTTTGGCGCGGATCAGCCCCAGCATTTT	CASGLLFGADQPQHF
.	TRBV5-4	TRBJ2-1	.	TGTGCCAGCAGCTTTGATTGGGGGCCGTACAATGAGCAGTTCTTC	CASSFDWGPYNEQFF
.	TRBV2	TRBJ2-2	TRBD2	TGTGCCAGCCGTATCGGGACTACCACCGGGGAGCTGTTTTTT	CASRIGTTTGELFF
.	TRBV5-4	TRBJ2-1	TRBD2	TGTGCCAGCAGCTCGCTCGGGGGGGCAGAGTACAATGAGCAGTTCTTC	CASSSLGGAEYNEQFF
few	TRBV5-1	TRBJ1-3	.	TGCGCCAGCAGCCCGGAAGGTGGCGGCACCATATATTTT	CASSPEGGGTIYF
.	TRBV2	TRBJ2-7	.	TGTGCCAGCAAGACGGACACTGCCTACGAGCAGTACTTC	CASKTDTAYEQYF
.	TRBV5-1	TRBJ2-5	.	TGCGCCAGCAGGCTCTCGGGGGGCCCAGAGACCCAGTACTTC	CASRLSGGPETQYF
once	TRBV13	TRBJ1-1	.	TGTGCCAGCAGCTTGGGAGGGGTCACTGAAGCTTTCTTT	CASSLGGVTEAFF
once	TRBV4-2	TRBJ2-7	.	TGTGCCAGCAGCCAAGAGCGGGGCAGGGCTTCCGAGCAGTACTTC	CASSQERGRASEQYF
.	TRBV7-9	TRBJ1-2	.	TGTGCCAGCAGCCCAAACAGGGCTGGCTACACCTTC	CASSPNRAGYTF
.	TRBV7-9	TRBJ2-7	TRBD1	TGTGCCAGCAGCTTACCCGCAGGGGGAAAGTACGAGCAGTACTTC	CASSLPAGGKYEQYF
.	TRBV13	TRBJ1-3	TRBD1	TGTGCCAGCAGCTCTGGACAGGGAGACACCATATATTTT	CASSSGQGDTIYF
.	TRBV7-3	TRBJ1-1	.	TGTGCCAGCAGCACCGGTCAGGGCAGCACTGAAGCTTTCTTT	CASSTGQGSTEAFF
.	TRBV27	TRBJ2-2	.	TGTGCCAGCAGTACCCGGACAGACAAGAACACCGGGGAGCTGTTTTTT	CASSTRTDKNTGELFF
.	TRBV7-2	TRBJ2-5	TRBD1	TGTGCCAGCAGCTTACTGGGACAGGGTGTGGAGACCCAGTACTTC	CASSLLGQGVETQYF
.	TRBV5-1	TRBJ1-1	.	TGCGCCAGCAGCTTGGGGACTTTGGGCACTGAAGCTTTCTTT	CASSLGTLGTEAFF
.	TRBV5-6	TRBJ2-7	.	TGTGCCAGCAGGCCGGTTGGGAGGTACTACGAGCAGTACTTC	CASRPVGRYYEQYF
.	TRBV6-5	TRBJ2-1	.	TGTGCCAGCAGTTCGAGTCAGCGTGGTTCCTACAATGAGCAGTTCTTC	CASSSSQRGSYNEQFF
.	TRBV2	TRBJ2-3	.	TGTGCCAGCAGGGAAGGACAGTCAGATACGCAGTATTTT	CASREGQSDTQYF
once	TRBV5-4	TRBJ2-3	TRBD2	TGTGCCAGCAGCCCCCAAGCGGGAGCGAGCACAGATACGCAGTATTTT	CASSPQAGASTDTQYF
.	TRBV19	TRBJ2-6	.	TGTGCCAGTAGTATAGCAGGGGCGCTTGGGGCCAACGTCCTGACTTTC	CASSIAGALGANVLTF
.	TRBV7-2	TRBJ2-5	TRBD1	TGTGCCAGCACCCCCCGGGACAGTGAGAAGACCCAGTACTTC	CASTPRDSEKTQYF
.	TRBV28	TRBJ2-7	.	TGTGCCAGCAGTTCCCCCCAGGGCTACGAGCAGTACTTC	CASSSPQGYEQYF
.	TRBV4-1	TRBJ2-2	TRBD2	TGCGCCAGCAGCCAAGTCGGGAGCGGGGGCGGGGAGCTGTTTTTT	CASSQVGSGGGELFF
.	TRBV10-3	TRBJ2-7	TRBD1	TGTGCCACCCGAATATCACGGACAGGGTCCTACGAGCAGTACTTC	CATRISRTGSYEQYF
.	TRBV30	TRBJ2-7	TRBD2	TGTGCCTGGAGTGTAGGGACTACCCTTGCCGAGCAGTACTTC	CAWSVGTTLAEQYF
.	TRBV5-6	TRBJ2-6	.	TGTGCCAGCAGCTTGAACATAGGGGTCGTGTCCTCTGGGGCCAACGTCCTGACTTTC	CASSLNIGVVSSGANVLTF
.	TRBV5-1	TRBJ2-3	.	TGCGCCAGCAGCTTGGACTTCGTCCACACAGATACGCAGTATTTT	CASSLDFVHTDTQYF
once	TRBV2	TRBJ2-7	TRBD1	TGTGCCAGCAGTTCGGGACAGCTCTCCTACGAGCAGTACTTC	CASSSGQLSYEQYF
.	TRBV10-3	TRBJ2-6	TRBD1	TGTGCCATCAGTGAGTCCTCGGGACAGGCAAACTCTGGGGCCAACGTCCTGACTTTC	CAISESSGQANSGANVLTF
once	TRBV5-6	TRBJ1-2	TRBD1	TGTGCCAGCAGCTTGGGACTACAGGGGCCCCATGGCTACACCTTC	CASSLGLQGPHGYTF
few	TRBV7-9	TRBJ1-5	.	TGTGCCAGCAGCTTAAACACGAATGGGCCCCAGCATTTT	CASSLNTNGPQHF
.	TRBV4-1	TRBJ2-6	.	TGCGCCAGCAGCCGATACGGGTCTGGGGCCAACGTCCTGACTTTC	CASSRYGSGANVLTF
.	TRBV5-1	TRBJ2-2	TRBD1	TGCGCCAGCAGCTTGTCCGGGACAGGCACCGGGGAGCTGTTTTTT	CASSLSGTGTGELFF
.	TRBV5-6	TRBJ1-5	TRBD1	TGTGCCAGCAGCTTGGGACAGGGCCATCGGCCCCAGCATTTT	CASSLGQGHRPQHF
.	TRBV9	TRBJ1-6	.	TGTGCCAGCAGCGCCGGGACACTCTATAATTCACCCCTCCACTTT	CASSAGTLYNSPLHF
.	TRBV7-2	TRBJ1-4	.	TGTGCCAGCAGGACAGGCGAGCGGGGTGAAAAACTGTTTTTT	CASRTGERGEKLFF
.	TRBV25-1	TRBJ1-1	.	TGTGCCAGTAAGGGGGTGCGGGACACTGAAGCTTTCTTT	CASKGVRDTEAFF
.	TRBV12-5	TRBJ1-1	TRBD1	TGTGCTAGTGGGGTCAGGGGGCAGGGCACTGAAGCTTTCTTT	CASGVRGQGTEAFF
.	TRBV5-3	TRBJ2-5	TRBD2	TGTGCCAGAAGCTCCCCCCTAGCGGGGGGGCGGGTTAGAGAGACCCAGTACTTC	CARSSPLAGGRVRETQYF
.	TRBV7-9	TRBJ2-7	TRBD2	TGTGCCAGCAGCCATCGTGGACTAGCGGGAGGAAGCTCCTACGAGCAGTACTTC	CASSHRGLAGGSSYEQYF
.	TRBV5-1	TRBJ1-1	TRBD1	TGCGCCAGCAGTTTGGGGACAGGGACGAACACTGAAGCTTTCTTT	CASSLGTGTNTEAFF
.	TRBV5-4	TRBJ2-3	.	TGTGCCAGCAGTTTCCAGGGCAGCACAGATACGCAGTATTTT	CASSFQGSTDTQYF
once	TRBV10-3	TRBJ2-7	TRBD2	TGTGCCATCAGCCAGACTAGCGGCGGGGGTGAGCAGTACTTC	CAISQTSGGGEQYF
.	TRBV29-1	TRBJ2-1	TRBD2	TGCAGCGTATGCGGGAGTCCGTCCTACAATGAGCAGTTCTTC	CSVCGSPSYNEQFF
.	TRBV5-6	TRBJ2-1	.	TGTGCCAGCAGCTTGTATTCCCTCAATGAGCAGTTCTTC	CASSLYSLNEQFF
.	TRBV27	TRBJ2-7	.	TGTGCCAGCAGTTTATCGATCAGGGGCTACGAGCAGTACTTC	CASSLSIRGYEQYF
.	TRBV12-5	TRBJ1-2	TRBD1	TGTGCTAGTGGCCTAGGGACAGTAGGCGGCTACACCTTC	CASGLGTVGGYTF
.	TRBV18	TRBJ2-2	TRBD2	TGTGCCAGCTCATCGACCGGGACTAGCGGGGTTAACACCGGGGAGCTGTTTTTT	CASSSTGTSGVNTGELFF
.	TRBV7-9	TRBJ1-4	TRBD1	TGTGCCAGCAGCTCGACAGGGGTAACTAATGAAAAACTGTTTTTT	CASSSTGVTNEKLFF
.	TRBV4-3	TRBJ1-1	TRBD1	TGCGCCAGCAGCCAAGATTTAATCCGGAGGGGGCAGGGGAACACTGAAGCTTTCTTT	CASSQDLIRRGQGNTEAFF
.	TRBV5-1	TRBJ2-7	.	TGCGCCAGCAGCGCCAGGCCCTCCTACGAGCAGTACTTC	CASSARPSYEQYF
once	TRBV19	TRBJ1-5	TRBD1	TGTGCCAGTAGTACCCGGACAGGGGAGGGTCAGCCCCAGCATTTT	CASSTRTGEGQPQHF
few	TRBV5-6	TRBJ1-2	TRBD1	TGTGCCAGCAGCACTCGGGACAGCACCCGTGGCTACACCTTC	CASSTRDSTRGYTF